The 32 T cell receptor beta chains listed next were all sequenced from one sample in a study of blood T cell repertoires in COVID-19. The table came from immunoSEQ multiplex PCR; TCRdb's copy has only in-frame clones and leaves some out. The sample has 150,000 to 200,000 clones; approximately 83% are singletons. Source material: PBMCs or T cells enriched from blood (not recorded which). Every receptor here comes from a woman aged 55-70 years who had recovered from COVID-19.

This chain joins TRBV11-2 and TRBJ1-5; perhaps TRBD1 as D (6 bases). The CDR3 totals 15 residues. Germline V gene data show CDR1 as SGHAT and CDR2 as FQNNGV. V was clipped by 5 bases and J by 3 bases, with 14 bases between them. This CDR3 reads CASSPSTGFNQPQHF. Here the CDR3 DNA reads TGTGCCAGCAGCCCCTCCACAGGGTTCAATCAGCCCCAGCATTTT.

The genes are TRBV9 and TRBJ2-1, with 8 bases fitting TRBD1. This CDR3 contains 15 residues. Per germline, CDR1 SGDLS and CDR2 YYNGEE. Trimming took 8 bases from V and 5 from J; bases not matched to a gene: 12. The CDR3 protein is CASNARGQGDNEQFF. For the CDR3, the DNA is TGTGCCAGTAACGCCAGGGGGCAGGGGGACAATGAGCAGTTCTTC.

In its sample, this clone was seen once. The chain combines TRBV12-3 or TRBV12-4 with TRBJ2-3, with a tentative D call TRBD1 (6 bases). V dropped 5 bases and J dropped 10 bases, with 16 bases sitting between them. The CDR3 totals 13 residues. CDR3: CASSVHREMAQYF. The CDR3 DNA reads as TGTGCCAGCAGTGTCCACAGGGAAATGGCGCAGTATTTT.

The V gene is TRBV19, the J gene TRBJ1-4, with D hard to call. CDR3 length: 16 residues. Deletions cut 7 bases from V and 0 bases from J, with 15 bases between. CDR1 LNHDA and CDR2 SQIVND come from the germline V gene (reference sequence). The CDR3 coding sequence is TGTGCCAGTAAGGAGACTTTGCTCCCAACTAATGAAAAACTGTTTTTT. Translated: CASKETLLPTNEKLFF.

This clone was detected only a few times. The V and J genes are TRBV7-9 and TRBJ2-3; D may be TRBD1 (6 bases). The CDR3 spans 15 residues. CDR1 SEHNR and CDR2 FQNEAQ come from the germline V gene (reference sequence). V lost 1 base and J 0 bases, leaving 8 bases between the germline ends. The CDR3 sequence: CASSLETGSTDTQYF. CDR3 sequence (DNA): TGTGCCAGCAGCTTAGAGACAGGTAGCACAGATACGCAGTATTTT. Full variable domain (remainder filled in from reference TRBV7-9 and TRBJ2-3): DTGVSQNPRHKITKRGQNVTFRCDPISEHNRLYWYRQTLGQGPEFLTYFQNEAQLEKSRLLSDRFSAERPKGSFSTLEIQRTEQGDSAMYLCASSLETGSTDTQYFGPGTRLTVL.

The chain has TRBV29-1 and TRBJ1-2; TRBD1 matches 7 bases. CDR1 and CDR2 from the germline V gene are SQVTM and ANQGSEA. The CDR3 length is 14 residues. With V trimmed by 2 bases and J by 1 base, 4 bases remained unmatched. The CDR3: CSVERDRDNYGYTF. DNA of the CDR3: TGCAGCGTTGAAAGGGACAGAGATAACTATGGCTACACCTTC.

This clone was seen a handful of times. The V and J genes are TRBV28 and TRBJ2-7, with D possibly being TRBD2 (5 bases). CDR1 is MDHEN and CDR2 is SYDVKM in the germline V gene. The germline V and J ends were trimmed by 7 bases and 5 bases, with 12 bases remaining between them. The CDR3 consists of 12 residues. CDR3 protein: CASNGMGDEQYF. The CDR3 DNA is TGTGCCAGCAATGGAATGGGAGACGAGCAGTACTTC.

In its sample, this clone was seen once. The gene calls are TRBV5-1 and TRBJ1-1; D may be TRBD1 (5 bases). Trimming removed 6 bases at V and 1 base at J, with 13 bases between. In germline, CDR1 is SGHRS, CDR2 YFSETQ. The length of the CDR3 is 14 residues. The CDR3 sequence: CASTSGYRNTEAFF. The CDR3 coding sequence is TGCGCCAGCACCTCAGGGTATCGGAACACTGAAGCTTTCTTT.

CDR3 DNA: TGTGCCTGGAAGACCCCGGGACTGAGGGCCTACGAGCAGTACTTC. Translating it yields CAWKTPGLRAYEQYF. The chain employs TRBV30 and TRBJ2-7; weak D call: TRBD2 (6 bases). Germline assignment: CDR1 GTSNPN and CDR2 SVGIG (reference sequence). The CDR3 contains 15 residues. V was trimmed by 4 bases and J by 2 bases, leaving 18 bases between them.

V gene TRBV19 combines with J gene TRBJ1-2; 12 bases align to TRBD1. CDR1 and CDR2 (germline): LNHDA, SQIVND (reference sequence). This CDR3 is built from 13 residues. V dropped 3 bases and J dropped 11; count of bases not matched to a gene: 4. Here the CDR3 DNA reads TGTGCCAGTAGTATCGGGGACAGGGGGCCTTACACCTTC. Protein sequence: CASSIGDRGPYTF.

CDR3 loop: CASSEAGSTDTQYF. Written as DNA, the CDR3 is TGTGCCAGCAGTGAAGCTGGCAGCACAGATACGCAGTATTTT. J is TRBJ2-3 and V is TRBV6-1; D not resolved. Germline loops: CDR1 MNHNS, CDR2 SASEGT. Trimming took off 0 bases at V and 0 bases at J, with 4 bases between the two ends. The CDR3 has 14 amino acids.

The rearrangement uses TRBV21-1 and TRBJ2-2; the DNA was not compared with TRBD2, the D call given in the table. TRBV21-1 is recorded as a pseudogene. The CDR3 consists of 20 residues. In nucleotides, the CDR3 is TGTGCCAGCAGCAAAGTCCGAAGGGGACTAGCGGATACGAACACCGGGGAGCTGTTTTTT. It translates to CASSKVRRGLADTNTGELFF.

The chain is built from TRBV19 and TRBJ1-5, with 7 bases fitting TRBD1. This CDR3 spans 16 amino acids. After removal of 5 bases from V and 6 bases from J, the junction contained 13 bases not matched to a gene. Per germline, CDR1 LNHDA and CDR2 SQIVND (reference sequence). The DNA for the CDR3 is TGTGCCAGTAGTTCTAGCCCAACCAACAGGGGTCAGCCCCAGCATTTT. This sequence encodes CASSSSPTNRGQPQHF.

J is TRBJ1-2 and V is TRBV27, with D perhaps TRBD1 (5 bases). Trimming removed 7 bases at V and 2 bases at J, with 17 bases between. CDR3 length equals 15 residues. The germline gives CDR1 MNHEY, CDR2 SMNVEV (reference sequence). The CDR3: CASTSYIGGNYGYTF. The CDR3 DNA follows: TGTGCCAGCACGTCGTATATCGGGGGGAACTATGGCTACACCTTC.

The gene calls are TRBV3-1 (or the pseudogene TRBV3-2) and TRBJ2-3, with D perhaps TRBD2 (6 bases). Trimming removed 3 bases at V and 3 bases at J, with 13 bases between. The CDR3 contains 15 residues. CDR1 and CDR2 from the germline V gene are LGHDT and YNNKEL (reference sequence). DNA for the CDR3: TGTGCCAGCAGCCAGGCTTTCCTAGCGACAGATACGCAGTATTTT. It is translated as CASSQAFLATDTQYF.

This clone showed up just a few times. This chain joins TRBV5-3 and TRBJ2-7; 8 bases fit TRBD1. TRBV5-3 is classed as an ORF, of uncertain function. This CDR3 is 18 amino acids long. Trimming took 2 bases from V and 5 from J; bases not matched to a gene: 18. The CDR3 here is CARSFRFTPGQGEDEQYF. The CDR3 DNA reads TGTGCCAGAAGCTTTAGGTTTACCCCAGGACAGGGTGAGGACGAGCAGTACTTC.

The gene calls are TRBV28 and TRBJ1-5, with D perhaps TRBD1 (6 bases). V lost 5 bases to trimming and J lost 6 bases, with 20 bases between them. Germline V gives CDR1 MDHEN, CDR2 SYDVKM. There are 16 residues in the CDR3. CDR3 amino acids: CASSLPAAGVGQPQHF. The CDR3 coding sequence is TGTGCCAGCAGTCTCCCCGCCGCAGGGGTTGGTCAGCCCCAGCATTTT.

The genes are TRBV5-1 and TRBJ2-5; the D gene is possibly TRBD1 (6 bases). Trimming took off 0 bases at V and 2 bases at J, with 17 bases between the two ends. The CDR3 extends over 17 amino acids. Germline CDR1 SGHRS, CDR2 YFSETQ. The CDR3 sequence: CASSLARDNRYQETQYF. The DNA of the CDR3 is TGCGCCAGCAGCTTGGCCCGGGACAATCGGTATCAAGAGACCCAGTACTTC.

This rearrangement joins TRBV7-9 to TRBJ1-1; D is unresolved. The CDR3 extends over 13 amino acids. Trimming left V 4 bases short and J 10 bases short, with 16 bases between. In germline, CDR1 is SEHNR, CDR2 FQNEAQ (reference sequence). The CDR3 loop is CASSSLTGAGAFF. DNA for the CDR3: TGTGCCAGCAGCTCCCTAACGGGCGCGGGAGCTTTCTTT.

V usage is TRBV9 and J usage is TRBJ2-3, with a possible D match to TRBD2 (6 bases). Germline assignment: CDR1 SGDLS and CDR2 YYNGEE. This CDR3 region has 17 residues. The V end was cut by 6 bases, the J end by 0 bases, with 20 bases between. CDR3 amino acids: CASNPSGRDLSTDTQYF. The CDR3 nucleotides read TGTGCCAGCAACCCCTCGGGGCGGGACCTAAGCACAGATACGCAGTATTTT.

The chain has TRBV7-9 and TRBJ1-2; perhaps TRBD1 as D (6 bases). V was trimmed by 3 bases and J by 8 bases, leaving 13 bases between them. Germline V gene lookup returns CDR1 SEHNR and CDR2 FQNEAQ (reference sequence). The CDR3 is made up of 13 amino acids. The CDR3 protein is CASSFQGQGGYTF. DNA for the CDR3: TGTGCCAGCAGCTTCCAGGGGCAAGGGGGCTACACCTTC.

V usage is TRBV6-5 and J usage is TRBJ1-2; TRBD1 aligns across 8 bases. The length of the CDR3 is 12 residues. V lost 6 bases to trimming and J lost 6 bases; unmatched junction nucleotides: 3. Looked up from germline, CDR1 is MNHEY and CDR2 is SVGAGI. CDR3 sequence reads: CASRRQGHGYTF. CDR3 nucleotides: TGTGCCAGCAGGCGACAGGGGCATGGCTACACCTTC.

Written as DNA, the CDR3 is TGTGCCAGCAGCGTACAGGGTGGCAACACCGGGGAGCTGTTTTTT. It encodes CASSVQGGNTGELFF. J is TRBJ2-2 and V is TRBV9; possibly TRBD1 for D (5 bases). The germline V gene encodes CDR1 SGDLS and CDR2 YYNGEE. V lost 1 base to trimming and J lost 2 bases, with 9 bases between them. This CDR3 is built from 15 residues.

The chain links TRBV9 to TRBJ1-1; 7 positions match TRBD1. Germline lookup yields CDR1 SGDLS and CDR2 YYNGEE. V trimming: 2 bases; J trimming: 1 base; junction bases outside the gene matches: 2. The CDR3 has 14 residues. The CDR3 DNA follows: TGTGCCAGCAGCGTGGGACAGAGGAACACTGAAGCTTTCTTT. This encodes CASSVGQRNTEAFF.

This chain joins TRBV4-1 and TRBJ2-1; 7 bases agree with TRBD1. The germline V gene encodes CDR1 MGHRA and CDR2 YSYEKL. Trimming cost V 4 bases and J 5 bases; bases outside gene matches: 11. This CDR3 comprises 16 residues. The CDR3 here is CASSPHSGTANNEQFF. The CDR3 nucleotides read TGCGCCAGCAGCCCCCACTCCGGGACAGCAAACAATGAGCAGTTCTTC.

This chain connects TRBV10-3 to TRBJ1-5; 10 bases are a match to TRBD1. The CDR3 covers 18 residues. Germline CDR1 reads ENHRY; CDR2 reads SYGVKD. The junction had 13 bases not matched to a gene; V was cut back by 8 bases and J by 0 bases. CDR3 in amino acids: CAIRPGTGAKISNQPQHF. The CDR3 coding sequence is TGTGCCATCCGACCCGGGACAGGGGCAAAAATTAGCAATCAGCCCCAGCATTTT.

The rearrangement links TRBV19 to TRBJ1-4, with D perhaps TRBD1 (5 bases). Between the trimmed V and J ends, which lost 1 base and 8 bases, there was a span of 14 bases. Germline loops: CDR1 LNHDA, CDR2 SQIVND (reference sequence). The CDR3 length is 15 residues. CDR3 DNA sequence: TGTGCCAGTAGTATAGTTGGGGCGCCGGAGGAAAAACTGTTTTTT. This gives the protein CASSIVGAPEEKLFF.

This chain links TRBV4-1 with TRBJ2-1; 10 nucleotides align to TRBD2. Germline CDR1 MGHRA, CDR2 YSYEKL. Unmatched junction bases numbered 9, after V lost 5 bases and J lost 5 bases. The CDR3 is made up of 16 amino acids. For the CDR3, the DNA is TGCGCCAGCAGCTTAGCGGGGGGAGGAGTCCACAATGAGCAGTTCTTC. Translated: CASSLAGGGVHNEQFF.

The chain uses TRBV2 and TRBJ2-7; 12 nucleotides align to TRBD2. This CDR3 contains 14 residues. The ends lost 11 bases at V and 6 bases at J; junction bases unmatched: 11. Germline assignment: CDR1 SNHLY and CDR2 FYNNEI. CDR3 in amino acids: CAGETSGSTSEQYF. The CDR3 bases are TGTGCCGGAGAGACTAGCGGGAGTACCAGCGAGCAGTACTTC.

The count of this clone is one. This rearrangement joins TRBV6-2 or TRBV6-3 to TRBJ2-6; D is uncertain. The CDR3 extends over 18 amino acids. Germline CDR1 MNHEY, CDR2 SVGEGT. The germline V and J ends were trimmed by 2 bases and 1 base, with 15 bases remaining between them. The DNA for the CDR3 is TGTGCCAGCAGTTACACTTCTGGTTCCGGTTCTGGGGCCAACGTCCTGACTTTC. It is translated as CASSYTSGSGSGANVLTF.

The V call is TRBV27, the J call TRBJ1-1; 7 bases align to TRBD1. Trimming took 2 bases from V and 6 from J; bases not matched to a gene: 6. The germline V gene has CDR1 MNHEY and CDR2 SMNVEV (reference sequence). This CDR3 has 14 residues. This chain's CDR3 is CASSLVGGGSEAFF. DNA for the CDR3: TGTGCCAGCAGTTTAGTAGGGGGCGGGTCTGAAGCTTTCTTT.

With regard to this clone: This specimen includes other DNA sequences encoding the same CDR3. This chain uses TRBV28 with TRBJ1-2; 9 bases are a match to TRBD1. The V and J ends lost 6 bases and 3 bases, in that order; junction bases with no gene match: 5. The CDR3 has 14 residues. Germline V gene data show CDR1 as MDHEN and CDR2 as SYDVKM. CDR3: CASSSGQGDYGYTF. The CDR3 bases are TGTGCCAGCAGCTCGGGACAGGGAGACTATGGCTACACCTTC.